The rows below give T cell receptor beta chains drawn from one sample of a study of shared clonotypes between healthy human individuals. TCRdb's copy holds only in-frame clones and misses some; the assay was immunoSEQ multiplex PCR. Here the sample spans roughly 530,000 clones, about 96% being singletons. Sequencing was carried out using naive CD4+ T cells sorted from blood. All receptors come from a woman in her twenties or thirties in good health. Each CDR3 is given with its conserved first and last residue. The D gene is left open where the match is weak. Not all rows give a size; the values are once, few, many and, for expanded clones, a class.

j_call | v_call | clone_size | d_call | cdr3_nt | cdr3_aa
TRBJ2-1 | TRBV10-1 | - | TRBD1 | TGCGCCAGCAGTGATCCCGGGACAGGGTATAATGAGCAGTTCTTC | CASSDPGTGYNEQFF
TRBJ2-3 | TRBV19 | - | - | TGTGCCAGTAGTACCGGGAGCGGGGATACGCAGTATTTT | CASSTGSGDTQYF
TRBJ2-1 | TRBV7-2 | - | - | TGTGCCAGCAGCTTAAAGCGGGCGTTTAGCTCCTACAATGAGCAGTTCTTC | CASSLKRAFSSYNEQFF
TRBJ2-7 | TRBV18 | - | - | TGTGCCAGCTCCAAACTCACGGAGACGGGCGAGCAGTACTTC | CASSKLTETGEQYF
TRBJ2-7 | TRBV11-2 | - | TRBD1 | TGTGCCAGCAGCTTAATGGGACAGGGTTTTTACGAGCAGTACTTC | CASSLMGQGFYEQYF
TRBJ2-3 | TRBV7-9 | - | TRBD2 | TGTGCCAGCAGCTTAGGTAGCGGGAGGATGTATTTT | CASSLGSGRMYF
TRBJ1-5 | TRBV2 | - | - | TGTGCCAGCAATCTCCAGGGATCTAATCAGCCCCAGCATTTT | CASNLQGSNQPQHF
TRBJ2-7 | TRBV10-3 | - | - | TGTGCCATCAGTGACGGAACCTACGAGCAGTACTTC | CAISDGTYEQYF
TRBJ1-5 | TRBV5-8 | - | - | TGTGCCAGCAGCTACACTGGGGGGATCAATCAGCCCCAGCATTTT | CASSYTGGINQPQHF
TRBJ2-1 | TRBV7-2 | - | - | TGTGCCAGCAGCTTAGAGGGCTACCGGGGCTGGGATGAGCAGTTCTTC | CASSLEGYRGWDEQFF
TRBJ2-7 | TRBV28 | - | - | TGTGCCAGCCACCAACCCCGCCGCGAGCAGTACTTC | CASHQPRREQYF
TRBJ2-7 | TRBV28 | - | - | TGTGCCAGCACTACTGCGACAGATCTGGGCGAGCAGTACTTC | CASTTATDLGEQYF
TRBJ2-7 | TRBV6-6 | - | - | TGTGCCAGCACCCTGGACAGTGGGTCGAGGGAGCAGTACTTC | CASTLDSGSREQYF
TRBJ1-1 | TRBV28 | once | - | TGTGCCAGCAGTTCTCCCTCGCTCACTGAAGCTTTCTTT | CASSSPSLTEAFF
TRBJ1-2 | TRBV4-1 | - | - | TGCGCCAGCAGCGCCCCGGGGAAGGGGAAGGGCTACACCTTC | CASSAPGKGKGYTF
TRBJ1-5 | TRBV7-2 | - | - | TGTGCCAGCAGCTTAGGAGGTAGGAAGAGCAATCAGCCCCAGCATTTT | CASSLGGRKSNQPQHF
TRBJ2-7 | TRBV6-5 | - | - | TGTGCCAGCCAAGCGGGTTTCTCCTACGAGCAGTACTTC | CASQAGFSYEQYF
TRBJ2-7 | TRBV5-4 | - | TRBD2 | TGTGCCAGCAGCATCGGACTAGCGGGAGGGCCTGGCTACGAGCAGTACTTC | CASSIGLAGGPGYEQYF
TRBJ2-3 | TRBV19 | - | - | TGTGCCAGTAGCGACTTCGTAACAGATACGCAGTATTTT | CASSDFVTDTQYF
TRBJ2-7 | TRBV19 | - | - | TGTGCCAGTAGTTCTGGGGACGGACCCTACGTGGAGCAGTACTTC | CASSSGDGPYVEQYF
TRBJ2-7 | TRBV4-2 | - | - | TGTGCCAGCAGCCAAGCATACGAGCAGTACTTC | CASSQAYEQYF
TRBJ2-7 | TRBV2 | - | TRBD2 | TGTGCCAGCAGTCAACTAGCGGGAGGAGGTGCGGACGAGCAGTACTTC | CASSQLAGGGADEQYF
TRBJ2-7 | TRBV9 | - | - | TGTGCCAGCAGCACAACTTGGGGGGGCCACGAGCAGTACTTC | CASSTTWGGHEQYF
TRBJ1-1 | TRBV7-9 | - | - | TGTGCCCTCGAGGAGGGCGGAGCTTTCTTT | CALEEGGAFF